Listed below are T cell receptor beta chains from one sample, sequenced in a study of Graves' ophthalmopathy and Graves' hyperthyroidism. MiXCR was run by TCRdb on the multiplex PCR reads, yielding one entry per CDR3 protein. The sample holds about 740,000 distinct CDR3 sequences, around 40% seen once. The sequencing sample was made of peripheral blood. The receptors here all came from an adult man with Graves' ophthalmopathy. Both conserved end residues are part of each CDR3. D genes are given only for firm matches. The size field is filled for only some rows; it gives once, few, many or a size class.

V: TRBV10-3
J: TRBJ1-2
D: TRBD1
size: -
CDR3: CAISDATGAANYGYTF
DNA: TGTGCCATCAGTGACGCAACAGGGGCGGCTAACTATGGCTACACCTTC

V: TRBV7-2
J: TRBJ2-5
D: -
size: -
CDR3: CASNLGGVPETQYF
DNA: TGTGCCAGCAACCTAGGAGGGGTGCCGGAGACCCAGTACTTC

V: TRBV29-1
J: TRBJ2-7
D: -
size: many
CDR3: CSVEVHTYEQYF
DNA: TGCAGCGTTGAAGTCCACACCTACGAGCAGTACTTC

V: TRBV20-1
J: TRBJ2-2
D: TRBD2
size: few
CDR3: CSARDGRAVTGELFF
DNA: TGCAGTGCTAGAGACGGGAGGGCCGTCACCGGGGAGCTGTTTTTT

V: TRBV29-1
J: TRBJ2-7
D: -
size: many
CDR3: CSVEQGIDEQYF
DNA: TGCAGCGTTGAACAGGGTATTGACGAGCAGTACTTC

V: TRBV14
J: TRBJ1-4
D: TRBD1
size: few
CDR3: CASSKRTGGSNEKLFF
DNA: TGTGCCAGCAGCAAACGGACAGGGGGCAGCAATGAAAAACTGTTTTTT

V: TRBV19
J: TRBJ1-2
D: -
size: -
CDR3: CASSGRPSIYGYTF
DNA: TGTGCCAGTAGTGGTAGGCCCAGCATTTATGGCTACACCTTC

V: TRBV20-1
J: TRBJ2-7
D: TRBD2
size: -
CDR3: CSAGHTSGRAYEQYF
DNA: TGCAGTGCTGGACACACCAGCGGGAGGGCCTACGAGCAGTACTTC

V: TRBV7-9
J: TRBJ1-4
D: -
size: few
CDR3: CASSSRRGEREKLFF
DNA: TGTGCCAGCAGCTCTCGCAGAGGGGAGAGAGAAAAACTGTTTTTT

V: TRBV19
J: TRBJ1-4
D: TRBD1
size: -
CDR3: CASSIDRAEKLFF
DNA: TGTGCCAGTAGTATCGACAGGGCTGAAAAACTGTTTTTT

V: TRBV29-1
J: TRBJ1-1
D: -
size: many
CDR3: CSVEGVNTEAFF
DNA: TGCAGCGTTGAGGGGGTGAACACTGAAGCTTTCTTT

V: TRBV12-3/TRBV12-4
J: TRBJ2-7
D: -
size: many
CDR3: CASSPLATPHEQYF
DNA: TGTGCCAGCAGTCCCTTAGCGACTCCCCACGAGCAGTACTTC

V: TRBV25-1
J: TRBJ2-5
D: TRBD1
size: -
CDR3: CASRKRTGETQYF
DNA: TGTGCCAGCAGGAAGAGGACAGGGGAGACCCAGTACTTC

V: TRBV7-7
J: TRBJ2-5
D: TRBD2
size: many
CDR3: CASSPVASGAGTQYF
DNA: TGTGCTAGCAGCCCAGTGGCTAGCGGGGCCGGGACCCAGTACTTC

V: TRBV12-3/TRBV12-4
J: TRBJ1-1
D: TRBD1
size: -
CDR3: CASSPSTGQGTEAFF
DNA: TGTGCCAGCAGTCCCTCGACGGGACAGGGCACTGAAGCTTTCTTT

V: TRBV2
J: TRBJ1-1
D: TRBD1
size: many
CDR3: CASSEGRGRTEAFF
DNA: TGTGCCAGCAGCGAGGGCAGGGGGAGGACTGAAGCTTTCTTT

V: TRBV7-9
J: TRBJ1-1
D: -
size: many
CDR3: CASSLSGENTEAFF
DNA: TGTGCCAGCAGCTTATCAGGAGAGAACACTGAAGCTTTCTTT

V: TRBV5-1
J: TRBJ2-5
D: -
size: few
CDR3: CASSPVGRGIQETQYF
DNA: TGCGCCAGCAGCCCGGTGGGGCGGGGTATACAAGAGACCCAGTACTTC

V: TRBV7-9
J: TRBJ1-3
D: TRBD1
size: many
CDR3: CASSLTGNSGNTIYF
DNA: TGTGCCAGCAGCTTGACAGGGAACTCTGGAAACACCATATATTTT

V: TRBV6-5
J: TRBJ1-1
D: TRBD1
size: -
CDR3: CASSVDRVTEAFF
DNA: TGTGCCAGCAGCGTGGACAGGGTCACTGAAGCTTTCTTT

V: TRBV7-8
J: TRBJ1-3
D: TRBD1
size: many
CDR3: CASSSPTGGLAGNTIYF
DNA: TGTGCCAGCAGCTCACCGACAGGGGGACTAGCCGGAAACACCATATATTTT

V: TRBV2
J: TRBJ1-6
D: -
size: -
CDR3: CASRDTSTPSSYNSPLHF
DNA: TGTGCCAGCAGGGATACTAGTACGCCGAGCTCCTATAATTCACCCCTCCACTTT

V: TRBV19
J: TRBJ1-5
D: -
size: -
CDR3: CASSAALIQPQHF
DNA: TGTGCCAGTAGTGCGGCATTGATCCAGCCCCAGCATTTT

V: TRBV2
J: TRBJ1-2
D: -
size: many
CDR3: CASSVQGLNYGYTF
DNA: TGTGCCAGCAGTGTGCAGGGGCTAAACTATGGCTACACCTTC

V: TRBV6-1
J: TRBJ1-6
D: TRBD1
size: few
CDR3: CASSNSAGQGYSPLHF
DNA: TGTGCCAGTTCGAACTCGGCGGGACAGGGCTACTCACCCCTCCACTTT

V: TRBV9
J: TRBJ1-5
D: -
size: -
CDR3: CASSAEINQPQHF
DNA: TGTGCCAGCAGCGCGGAAATCAATCAGCCCCAGCATTTT

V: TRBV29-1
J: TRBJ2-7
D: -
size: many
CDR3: CSVVAFGGEQYF
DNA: TGCAGCGTTGTCGCGTTCGGCGGCGAGCAGTACTTC

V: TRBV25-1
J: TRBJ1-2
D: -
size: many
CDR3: CASSAALQNYGYTF
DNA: TGTGCCAGCAGTGCCGCGTTACAGAACTATGGCTACACCTTC

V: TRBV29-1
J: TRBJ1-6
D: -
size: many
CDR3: CSAREQGQGNSPLHF
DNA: TGCAGCGCGCGAGAACAGGGTCAGGGAAATTCACCCCTCCACTTT

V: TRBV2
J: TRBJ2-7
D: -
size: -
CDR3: CASSEIVLEGTYEQYF
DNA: TGTGCCAGCAGTGAAATTGTACTAGAGGGGACCTACGAGCAGTACTTC

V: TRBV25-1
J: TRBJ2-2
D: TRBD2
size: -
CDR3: CASSLLTPGGGKGELFF
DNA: TGTGCCAGCAGTTTGCTCACGCCGGGGGGAGGCAAAGGGGAGCTGTTTTTT

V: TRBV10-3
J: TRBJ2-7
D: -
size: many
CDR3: CAISAHGATYEQYF
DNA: TGTGCCATCAGTGCCCACGGGGCTACCTACGAGCAGTACTTC

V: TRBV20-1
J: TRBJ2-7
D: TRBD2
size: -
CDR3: CSARQTSGGAKEQYF
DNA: TGCAGTGCTCGACAGACTAGCGGGGGGGCCAAGGAGCAGTACTTC

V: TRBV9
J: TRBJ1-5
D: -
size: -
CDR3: CASSVTGGSSETQHF
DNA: TGTGCCAGCAGCGTAACCGGTGGTAGTTCAGAGACCCAGCATTTT

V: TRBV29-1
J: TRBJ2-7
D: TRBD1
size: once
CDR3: CSQDRGEQYF
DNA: TGCAGCCAAGACAGGGGCGAGCAGTACTTC

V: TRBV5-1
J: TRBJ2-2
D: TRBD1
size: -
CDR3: CASSMDRTGGELFF
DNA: TGCGCCAGCAGCATGGACAGGACGGGCGGGGAGCTGTTTTTT

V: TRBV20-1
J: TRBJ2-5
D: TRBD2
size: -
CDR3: CSARDRAGGHQETQYF
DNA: TGCAGTGCTAGAGATAGGGCGGGGGGACACCAAGAGACCCAGTACTTC

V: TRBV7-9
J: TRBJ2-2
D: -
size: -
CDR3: CASSLVGQLNTGELFF
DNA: TGTGCCAGCAGCTTAGTTGGGCAGCTGAACACCGGGGAGCTGTTTTTT

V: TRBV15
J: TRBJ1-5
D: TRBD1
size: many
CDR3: CATSGNRGSNQPQHF
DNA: TGTGCCACCAGCGGCAACAGGGGTAGCAATCAGCCCCAGCATTTT

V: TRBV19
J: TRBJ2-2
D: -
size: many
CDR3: CASSPRGRGDTGELFF
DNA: TGTGCCAGTAGCCCCAGAGGCAGGGGAGACACCGGGGAGCTGTTTTTT